At least ten counts were recorded for the clone carrying this T cell receptor (beta chain). Its antigen remains unknown. This record belongs to a study of response to subunit inactivated influenza vaccine. General study results and limits: After each seasonal influenza vaccination, few new T cells are recruited, the authors suggested.

TCRdb analysed the RT-PCR reads with MiXCR anew, one entry per CDR3 protein. The data hold 450,000 to 500,000 distinct CDR3 sequences, with approximately 10% observed a single time. V shed 0 bases and J shed 2 bases, with 11 bases lying between them. CDR3 length: 15 amino acids. Per the germline V gene, CDR1 is DFQATT and CDR2 is SNEGSKA (reference sequence). The sequencing used PBMCs from blood, collected 35 to 45 days after vaccination. The chain recombines TRBV20-1 with TRBJ2-1; D may be TRBD1 (5 bases). The receptor's source is a man aged 45 to 65 who received an inactivated influenza vaccine. The DNA of the CDR3 is TGCAGTGCTAGAGACAGGGTGATGCCCTACAATGAGCAGTTCTTC. The encoded protein is CSARDRVMPYNEQFF.